This T cell receptor (beta chain) was retrieved from a study of T cells in Graves' hyperthyroidism and ophthalmopathy. For ophthalmopathy patients, the Clinical Activity Score was at least 3 and the NOSPECS grade at least 4; duration was under 3 months. The study excluded patients with uncontrolled infection, other autoimmune disease, pregnancy or lactation. On the basis of clinical symptoms, serum thyroxine and TRAb, thyroid ultrasound and orbital computed tomography, diagnoses were made. Per germline, CDR1 MNHEY and CDR2 SVGAGI. CDR3 length equals 14 residues. V shed 6 bases and J shed 6 bases, with 18 bases lying between them. This clonotype was recorded at least ten times. The antigen is undetermined. The CDR3 regions of TCR beta were amplified from RNA transcripts. When the TCR CDR3 underwent first-round RT-PCR, the HTBI primer set was used. One entry per CDR3 protein results from TCRdb running MiXCR on the multiplex PCR reads. The sample consists of 550,000 to 700,000 distinct CDR3 sequences, roughly 14% of them appearing once.

Notes on the study in general: The majority of expanded thyroid clonotypes above 0.001 also appeared in blood.

This TCR was sampled from a woman between 40 and 50 years old with Graves' ophthalmopathy. The sample was blood. The chain couples TRBV6-5 to TRBJ2-7, with D unclear. The CDR3 reads CASSPRPPAIEQYF. CDR3 nucleotides: TGTGCCAGCAGCCCCCGACCGCCAGCGATCGAGCAGTACTTC.